Listed below are T cell receptor beta chains from one sample, sequenced in a study of prognosis after radiotherapy for stage I lung cancer. MiXCR, applied by TCRdb to the multiplex PCR reads, yields one record per CDR3 protein. The data contain fewer than 20,000 distinct CDR3 sequences, around 40% of them seen just once; the ten biggest clones take up around 42%. The source was PBMCs, collected before or after stereotactic body radiation therapy (not recorded which). The receptors originated from a donor at least 50 years old with non-small cell lung cancer. The CDR3 runs from the conserved cysteine through the conserved F or W. D genes are given only for firm matches. Size values are once, few and many counts, or a class for expanded clones, and some rows have none.

abundance	d_gene	v_gene	j_gene	CDR3nt	CDR3aa
medium-sized	TRBD1	TRBV6-1	TRBJ2-1	TGTGCCAGCAGTGCCGGGACAGGGGGGTTCCATGAGCAGTTCTTC	CASSAGTGGFHEQFF
NA	TRBD1	TRBV6-2/TRBV6-3	TRBJ2-7	TGTGTCAGCATTGAACTCCGGGACAGCCTCTACGAGCAGTACTTC	CVSIELRDSLYEQYF
once	NA	TRBV2	TRBJ2-2	TGCGTCAGCAGTGAATTAGGGTATCGAGGGACCGGGGAGCTGTTTTTT	CVSSELGYRGTGELFF
NA	NA	TRBV30	TRBJ2-3	TGTGCCCCCGGGCCAGATAGCACAGATACGCAGTATTTT	CAPGPDSTDTQYF
few	NA	TRBV27	TRBJ1-6	TGTGCCAGCAGTTGGCTAACTAATTCACCCCTCCACTTT	CASSWLTNSPLHF
many	NA	TRBV6-2/TRBV6-3	TRBJ1-1	TGTGCCAGCAGTGCGGCCGGCCAGGCCTCCCGGGGTGCTTTCTTT	CASSAAGQASRGAFF
many	NA	TRBV3-1	TRBJ1-6	TGTGCCAGCAGCCAAGATCTTGGGGATTCACCCCTCCACTTT	CASSQDLGDSPLHF
NA	TRBD1	TRBV28	TRBJ1-2	TGTGCCAGCAGTTTATTGGACAGGGGGCGCGTTAACTATGGCTACACCTTC	CASSLLDRGRVNYGYTF
NA	NA	TRBV4-3	TRBJ2-7	TGCGCCAGCAGTAACTGGCGGAGCTCCTACGAGCAGTACTTC	CASSNWRSSYEQYF
many	TRBD1	TRBV5-1	TRBJ2-3	TGCGCCAGCAGCGACGCCGGGACAGGGGGCACAGATACGCAGTATTTT	CASSDAGTGGTDTQYF
many	TRBD2	TRBV28	TRBJ2-1	TGTGCCAGCAGTAGTAGCGGGGGGGCCGACAATGAGCAGTTCTTC	CASSSSGGADNEQFF
NA	TRBD2	TRBV29-1	TRBJ2-5	TGCAGCGTTGTAGGGCTAGCGGGAGAGACCCAGTACTTC	CSVVGLAGETQYF
many	NA	TRBV20-1	TRBJ2-6	TGCAGTGCTAGAGAGCCGGGGGAGTACAACGTCCTGACTTTC	CSAREPGEYNVLTF
many	TRBD2	TRBV10-3	TRBJ2-3	TGTGCCATCAGGTATAGCGGGACTACACAGGCAGATACGCAGTATTTT	CAIRYSGTTQADTQYF
many	TRBD1	TRBV7-2	TRBJ2-3	TGTGCCAGCAGCTACGACAGGGGGCAAACAGATACGCAGTATTTT	CASSYDRGQTDTQYF